The 22 T cell receptor beta chains in this list originate from one sample, sequenced in a study of cytomegalovirus exposure and HLA in healthy donors. 13 Jbeta primers and 60 Vbeta primers were used for the PCR. Produced via immunoSEQ multiplex PCR; TCRdb's table is partial and in-frame only. The data contain under 250,000 clones, 70% to 80% of them singletons. Material: PBMCs. The receptors were gathered from a male donor in good health and CMV-seronegative.

The rearrangement uses TRBV25-1 and TRBJ2-3; 7 bases line up with TRBD1. The germline gives CDR1 MGHDK, CDR2 SYGVNS. V shed 2 bases, J shed 2 bases, and the junction held 4 bases outside the gene matches. CDR3 length: 15 residues. CDR3 protein: CASSEGTANTDTQYF. The CDR3 nucleotides are TGTGCCAGCAGTGAAGGGACAGCGAACACAGATACGCAGTATTTT.

The sample holds a few counts of this clone. This chain joins TRBV14 and TRBJ1-5; D unclear. Trimming shortened V by 0 bases and J by 5 bases, and 5 bases separated the two germline ends. This CDR3 spans 13 amino acids. Germline CDR1 reads SGHDN; CDR2 reads FVKESK. CDR3 loop: CASSQDGDQPQHF. DNA for the CDR3: TGTGCCAGCAGCCAAGATGGAGATCAGCCCCAGCATTTT.

The V call is TRBV28, the J call TRBJ2-7; 16 bases agree with TRBD2. With V trimmed by 9 bases and J by 9 bases, 17 bases remained unmatched. Germline V lookup: CDR1 MDHEN, CDR2 SYDVKM. The CDR3 sequence is 17 residues long. The CDR3 DNA follows: TGTGCCAGTATATCTCCCGGGACTAGCGGGAGGGCCGGTGTGCAGTACTTC. Amino acid sequence: CASISPGTSGRAGVQYF.

The chain carries TRBV6-4 and TRBJ1-2; a weak D match, TRBD1 (6 bases). The CDR3 runs to 16 residues. Trimming removed 0 bases at V and 6 bases at J, with 17 bases between. Looked up from germline, CDR1 is MRHNA and CDR2 is SNTAGT. As DNA, the CDR3 is TGTGCCAGCAGTGACTCGGTAGGACAGCCTACGGATGGCTACACCTTC. It yields the protein CASSDSVGQPTDGYTF.

The chain carries TRBV18 and TRBJ2-1; 8 bases agree with TRBD2. Germline trimming cut 4 bases from V and 2 bases from J; bases unmatched to any gene: 4. Germline V gene data show CDR1 as KGHSH and CDR2 as LQKENI. This CDR3 has 15 amino acids. The CDR3 region has the DNA TGTGCCAGCTCACTACCCGGGGGGGCCTACAATGAGCAGTTCTTC. Residues: CASSLPGGAYNEQFF.

The chain joins TRBV5-6 to TRBJ1-2; 9 bases agree with TRBD1. V dropped 4 bases and J dropped 9; count of bases not matched to a gene: 7. The CDR3 is 13 amino acids. Germline V gene data show CDR1 as SGHDT and CDR2 as YYEEEE. CDR3 region: CASSPTGQGSYTF. CDR3 sequence (DNA): TGTGCCAGCAGCCCGACGGGACAGGGAAGCTACACCTTC.

The rearrangement uses TRBV5-4 and TRBJ2-5, with D perhaps TRBD1 (8 bases). Trimming took off 3 bases at V and 1 base at J, with 13 bases between the two ends. The germline V gene encodes CDR1 SGHNT and CDR2 YYREEE (reference sequence). The CDR3 covers 15 residues. The CDR3 nucleotides read TGTGCCAGCAGCTCAACAGGGGGGGGCCAAGAGACCCAGTACTTC. Translating it yields CASSSTGGGQETQYF.

CDR3 nucleotides: TGTGCCACCAGCAGCCCGGACAGGGGACGGGGAGATACGCAGTATTTT. It yields the protein CATSSPDRGRGDTQYF. This rearrangement joins TRBV15 to TRBJ2-3; 9 nucleotides agree with TRBD1. V shed 3 bases, J shed 5 bases, and the junction held 9 bases outside the gene matches. CDR1 and CDR2 from the germline V gene are LNHNV and YYDKDF (reference sequence). This CDR3 is built from 16 residues.

This chain links TRBV7-9 with TRBJ2-7; TRBD1 matches at 9 bases. The J segment lost 4 bases and the V segment lost 5 bases, leaving 3 bases of the junction unmatched. The CDR3 has 13 amino acids. Germline V gives CDR1 SEHNR, CDR2 FQNEAQ (reference sequence). In DNA, the CDR3 is TGTGCCAGCAGCCCGGACAGGGGTTACGAGCAGTACTTC. Protein product: CASSPDRGYEQYF.

With regard to this clone: The junction differs from germline at one of its ends, possibly a read error. The J gene is TRBJ1-6, the V gene TRBV7-9; a possible D gene is TRBD1 (6 bases). There are 14 residues in the CDR3. Germline CDR1 reads SEHNR; CDR2 reads FQNEAQ (reference sequence). CDR3 loop: CSSSLRGFEAPLHF. For the CDR3, the DNA is TGTTCCAGCAGCCTCAGGGGATTCGAGGCACCCCTCCACTTT.

The V gene is TRBV29-1, the J gene TRBJ1-2; D gene ambiguous. V was clipped by 1 base and J by 9 bases, with 15 bases between them. This CDR3 region has 13 residues. Germline assignment: CDR1 SQVTM and CDR2 ANQGSEA. Here the CDR3 reads CSVEATPSVRYTF. The CDR3, as DNA: TGCAGCGTTGAAGCGACTCCGTCGGTGCGCTACACCTTC.

V usage is TRBV19 and J usage is TRBJ2-2; TRBD2 matches at 13 bases. Trimming removed 2 bases from V and 4 bases from J; junction bases left unmatched: 7. This CDR3 region has 18 residues. CDR1 is LNHDA, CDR2 SQIVND, per germline (reference sequence). The CDR3, as DNA: TGTGCCAGTAGTATAAGGACTAGCGGGAGATTATTCACCGGGGAGCTGTTTTTT. Translating it yields CASSIRTSGRLFTGELFF.

This clone showed up just once. The chain combines TRBV5-5 with TRBJ2-7; 8 bases are a match to TRBD1. Germline CDR1 SGHKS, CDR2 YYEKEE (reference sequence). The ends lost 1 base at V and 2 bases at J; junction bases unmatched: 2. This CDR3 is 14 amino acids long. CDR3 DNA: TGTGCCAGCAGCTTGTGGGACAGGACCTACGAGCAGTACTTC. Its protein is CASSLWDRTYEQYF.

V gene TRBV4-1 combines with J gene TRBJ2-1; 11 positions agree with TRBD2. Germline CDR1 is MGHRA and CDR2 is YSYEKL. This CDR3 contains 17 residues. J lost 4 bases, V lost 4 bases, and 9 bases had no gene match. The CDR3 region has the DNA TGCGCCAGCAGCCCACTGACCGGGACTAGCGGATACAATGAGCAGTTCTTC. Residues: CASSPLTGTSGYNEQFF.

This sequence joins TRBV19 and TRBJ1-2; no definite D call. The CDR3 consists of 12 residues. CDR1 LNHDA and CDR2 SQIVND come from the germline V gene (reference sequence). The V and J ends lost 7 bases and 2 bases respectively, with 8 bases between them. CDR3 sequence (DNA): TGTGCCAGTAAAACGGGGAACTATGGCTACACCTTC. Encoded protein: CASKTGNYGYTF.

V is TRBV15 and J is TRBJ1-3; 7 positions agree with TRBD1. CDR3 length: 16 residues. J was trimmed by 2 bases and V by 5 bases; bases with no gene match: 9. Germline V lookup: CDR1 LNHNV, CDR2 YYDKDF (reference sequence). The CDR3 sequence: CATSSSPGTAGNTIYF. CDR3 bases: TGTGCCACCAGCTCGAGCCCCGGGACAGCTGGAAACACCATATATTTT.

Concerning this clone: Other DNA variants within this sample encode the same CDR3. J is TRBJ2-7 and V is TRBV27, with 9 bases fitting TRBD1. V trimming: 5 bases; J trimming: 0 bases; junction bases outside the gene matches: 5. This CDR3 is 15 amino acids long. Germline V gene data show CDR1 as MNHEY and CDR2 as SMNVEV (reference sequence). The CDR3 DNA reads as TGTGCCAGCAGTCCAGGACAGGGGAGCTCCTACGAGCAGTACTTC. Encoded protein: CASSPGQGSSYEQYF.

The chain couples TRBV28 to TRBJ1-4; 9 positions agree with TRBD1. The CDR3 has 13 residues. In germline, CDR1 is MDHEN, CDR2 SYDVKM. V shed 6 bases and J 6 bases; nucleotides not matched to a gene: 2. CDR3 loop: CASSRDRDEKLFF. For the CDR3, the DNA is TGTGCCAGCAGCAGGGACAGGGATGAAAAACTGTTTTTT.

The genes are TRBV7-9 and TRBJ2-5; D may be TRBD1 (5 bases). The CDR3 contains 12 residues. The V end was cut by 6 bases, the J end by 1 base, with 6 bases between. In germline, CDR1 is SEHNR, CDR2 FQNEAQ (reference sequence). CDR3 protein: CASRTAQETQYF. CDR3 sequence (DNA): TGTGCCAGCAGGACAGCCCAAGAGACCCAGTACTTC.

The chain uses TRBV6-6 and TRBJ2-7, with 9 bases that match TRBD2. J was trimmed by 6 bases and V by 5 bases; bases with no gene match: 11. Germline V gene sequence: CDR1 MNHNY, CDR2 SVGAGI (reference sequence). The CDR3 sequence is 15 residues long. The CDR3 sequence is CASSPLAGDLGEQYF. The CDR3 region has the DNA TGTGCCAGCAGTCCGTTAGCGGGAGATTTGGGCGAGCAGTACTTC.

V and J are TRBV4-1 and TRBJ2-1, with 10 bases matching TRBD2. After removal of 0 bases from V and 11 bases from J, the junction contained 16 bases not matched to a gene. The CDR3 consists of 18 residues. CDR1 MGHRA and CDR2 YSYEKL come from the germline V gene. The CDR3 nucleotides read TGCGCCAGCAGCCAAGATTTGAGAGCGGGAGGGCCCCTCCCTCAGCAGTTCTTC. Translated: CASSQDLRAGGPLPQQFF.

This clone has just a few counts. The J gene is TRBJ1-6, the V gene TRBV25-1; no clear D. The germline gives CDR1 MGHDK, CDR2 SYGVNS. The CDR3 covers 13 residues. V was cut by 11 bases and J by 4 bases, with 12 bases left in between. CDR3 protein: CAGRGNYNSPLHF. Here the CDR3 DNA reads TGTGCCGGCCGAGGGAATTATAATTCACCCCTCCACTTT.